The 4 T cell receptor beta chains given below trace back to one sample, sequenced in a study of shared clonotypes between healthy human individuals. Assay: immunoSEQ multiplex PCR; the TCRdb copy retains only in-frame clones and omits some. The top ten clones hold about 0.37% of a sample with 2 million to 2.5 million clones, more than 85% of them seen once. Sequencing input: naive CD4+ T cells from PBMCs. Subset in this sample: CD45RA+ positively selected. The receptors derive from a man aged 18 to 30 in good health. Some clones in this sample may be carry-over from other donors' samples.

The rearrangement links TRBV5-1 to TRBJ2-2; the match to TRBD1 covers 12 bases. V was pared by 5 bases and J by 4 bases, with 9 bases of the junction left unmatched. The germline CDR1 and CDR2 sequences are SGHRS and YFSETQ. The CDR3 has 17 amino acids. CDR3 region: CASSPGTGGKSTGELFF. The DNA of the CDR3 is TGCGCCAGCAGTCCCGGGACAGGGGGCAAGAGCACCGGGGAGCTGTTTTTT.

This rearrangement joins TRBV9 to TRBJ2-1; perhaps TRBD2 as D (6 bases). Trimming left V 0 bases short and J 2 bases short, with 12 bases between. The germline V gene encodes CDR1 SGDLS and CDR2 YYNGEE. CDR3 length: 16 residues. The CDR3 spells CASSVASLATYNEQFF. The CDR3 nucleotides read TGTGCCAGCAGCGTAGCTTCACTAGCCACCTACAATGAGCAGTTCTTC.

V usage is TRBV5-4 and J usage is TRBJ1-2; tentative D call: TRBD1 (5 bases). Germline CDR1 is SGHNT and CDR2 is YYREEE (reference sequence). V lost 1 base and J 8 bases, leaving 15 bases between the germline ends. The CDR3 contains 14 residues. The CDR3 coding sequence is TGTGCCAGCAGCTTGTATGGATCGGGGGAAGGCTACACCTTC. Translation gives CASSLYGSGEGYTF.

V and J are TRBV2 and TRBJ1-4; 9 nucleotides align to TRBD1. Germline loops: CDR1 SNHLY, CDR2 FYNNEI. V shed 4 bases and J 6 bases; nucleotides not matched to a gene: 6. The CDR3 sequence is 15 residues long. The CDR3 loop is CASSVNRGPDEKLFF. The CDR3 DNA sequence: TGTGCCAGCAGTGTCAACAGGGGGCCGGATGAAAAACTGTTTTTT.